This TCR beta chain is from a study of OX40 agonist ivuxolimab in advanced cancers. Overall study context: With ivuxolimab, an agonistic anti-OX40 (CD134) antibody, patients were treated. Patients with hepatocellular carcinoma, melanoma, renal cell or head and neck cancer made up the dose-escalation patients.

The CDR3 contains 15 residues. Trimming cost V 0 bases and J 2 bases, with 9 bases left between them. CDR1 SGHKS and CDR2 YYEKEE come from the germline V gene (reference sequence). TCRdb's copy holds only in-frame clones and misses some; the assay was immunoSEQ multiplex PCR. The table has some 80,000 clones, approximately 80% seen once. The source material was CD4+ or CD8+ T cells sorted from blood, sampled in a trial of the OX40 agonist ivuxolimab. The chain joins TRBV5-5 to TRBJ1-3; D unclear. This TCR came from an adult with an advanced solid tumor such as melanoma, head and neck, liver or kidney cancer. CDR3 residues: CASSLESGPGNTIYF. The CDR3 DNA reads as TGTGCCAGCAGCTTGGAGTCCGGACCTGGAAACACCATATATTTT. Based on the CDR3 plus reference TRBV5-5 and TRBJ1-3, the full variable domain is DAGVTQSPTHLIKTRGQQVTLRCSPISGHKSVSWYQQVLGQGPQFIFQYYEKEERGRGNFPDRFSARQFPNYSSELNVNALLLGDSALYLCASSLESGPGNTIYFGEGSWLTVV.